Listed here are 13 T cell receptor beta chains from one sample, sequenced in a study of blood T cell repertoires in COVID-19. Method: immunoSEQ multiplex PCR; TCRdb's copy keeps in-frame clones and lacks some. The sample records approximately 300,000 clones, 70% to 90% being singletons. The sample was PBMCs or T cells enriched from blood (not recorded which). The origin of the receptors is a woman in her twenties or thirties who had recovered from COVID-19.

CDR3 DNA: TGTGCCAGCAGACCGACTCCACGCGGGGACACCATATATTTT. This sequence encodes CASRPTPRGDTIYF. V is TRBV27 and J is TRBJ1-3, with D unclear. The CDR3 loop spans 14 amino acids. V was trimmed by 6 bases and J by 8 bases, leaving 17 bases between them. CDR1 is MNHEY and CDR2 is SMNVEV in the germline V gene (reference sequence).

This chain uses TRBV6-6 with TRBJ1-5; possible D gene TRBD1, 6 bases. Per the germline V gene, CDR1 is MNHNY and CDR2 is SVGAGI (reference sequence). The length of the CDR3 is 14 residues. Trimming took off 5 bases at V and 3 bases at J, with 11 bases between the two ends. CDR3 nucleotide sequence: TGTGCCAGCAGTCTTAGACAGGCCAATCAGCCCCAGCATTTT. This sequence encodes CASSLRQANQPQHF.

This chain connects TRBV12-2 to TRBJ1-6; the D call in the table, TRBD1, was not verified against the DNA. TRBV12-2 is a recognized pseudogene. This CDR3 has 16 amino acids. The CDR3 DNA reads TGTGCAAGTCGCTTAAGGACAGGGTCACTGAATTCACCCCTCCACTTT. Translated, it gives CASRLRTGSLNSPLHF.

The CDR3 sequence: CASSGQGRQPQHF. In DNA form, the CDR3 reads TGCGCCAGCAGTGGACAGGGCCGTCAGCCCCAGCATTTT. The V and J genes are TRBV10-2 and TRBJ1-5; TRBD1 aligns across 7 bases. Germline V CDR1 and CDR2: WSHSY, SAAADI. This CDR3 contains 13 residues. V was clipped by 4 bases and J by 6 bases; unmatched bases: 3.

The chain recombines TRBV10-1 with TRBJ2-3; TRBD2 might be the D (5 bases). With 6 bases removed from V and 2 bases from J, the gap between germline ends came to 9 bases. The CDR3 consists of 13 residues. From germline, CDR1 is WNHNN and CDR2 SYGVQD (reference sequence). For the CDR3, the DNA is TGCGCCAGCAGGCCTCGGGACACAGATACGCAGTATTTT. Translated: CASRPRDTDTQYF.

The V call is TRBV7-3, the J call TRBJ1-2; 10 bases fit TRBD1. The CDR3 loop spans 14 amino acids. Germline loops: CDR1 SGHTA, CDR2 FQGTGA. The V segment lost 2 bases and the J segment 8 bases; nucleotides outside the gene matches: 5. Here the CDR3 reads CASSLEGTGDGYTF. For the CDR3, the DNA is TGTGCCAGCAGCTTAGAGGGGACAGGGGACGGCTACACCTTC.

This chain uses TRBV4-1 with TRBJ1-1, with 7 positions matching TRBD1. Trimming cost V 0 bases and J 5 bases; bases outside gene matches: 6. Germline V gene sequence: CDR1 MGHRA, CDR2 YSYEKL. The CDR3 spans 15 residues. The CDR3 here is CASSQDVDRTTEAFF. CDR3 DNA sequence: TGCGCCAGCAGCCAAGATGTGGACAGGACGACTGAAGCTTTCTTT.

The chain has TRBV7-8 and TRBJ1-4; the D is unclear. Deletions cut 5 bases from V and 10 bases from J, with 11 bases between. Per germline, CDR1 SGHVS and CDR2 FQNEAQ. The CDR3 runs 12 residues. Here the CDR3 DNA reads TGTGCCAGCAGCGAGGCCGGCGGAAAACTGTTTTTT. Encoded protein: CASSEAGGKLFF.

This clone occurred a few times. The chain carries TRBV28 and TRBJ2-7; D not certain. V was pared by 8 bases and J by 0 bases, with 11 bases between. Germline V gene data show CDR1 as MDHEN and CDR2 as SYDVKM. The CDR3 loop spans 13 amino acids. The CDR3, as DNA: TGTGCCAGCCTCCTGGGCAACTCCTACGAGCAGTACTTC. It encodes CASLLGNSYEQYF.

In its sample, this clone was seen once. This chain links TRBV19 with TRBJ1-3; 7 nucleotides agree with TRBD1. CDR3 length: 15 amino acids. J gave up 0 bases and V 6 bases, and 5 bases lay outside the gene matches. The germline V gene encodes CDR1 LNHDA and CDR2 SQIVND (reference sequence). The CDR3 region is CASRTTGNSGNTIYF. The CDR3 nucleotides are TGTGCCAGTAGGACGACAGGGAACTCTGGAAACACCATATATTTT.

The chain employs TRBV27 and TRBJ1-2; D remains ambiguous. V was cut by 4 bases and J by 5 bases, with 8 bases left in between. Germline-derived CDR1 and CDR2 are MNHEY and SMNVEV (reference sequence). The CDR3 loop spans 12 amino acids. The CDR3 nucleotides read TGTGCCAGCAGTTCCGATAGATATGGCTACACCTTC. This gives the protein CASSSDRYGYTF.

The gene calls are TRBV4-1 and TRBJ2-3, with TRBD1 as a possible D gene (5 bases). Germline V gene lookup returns CDR1 MGHRA and CDR2 YSYEKL. This CDR3 contains 18 residues. V was pared by 0 bases and J by 1 base, with 17 bases between. In nucleotides, the CDR3 is TGCGCCAGCAGCCAAGATAGGGCAGGGCACTACGGCACAGATACGCAGTATTTT. It yields the protein CASSQDRAGHYGTDTQYF.

V and J are TRBV19 and TRBJ1-1; D call uncertain. The V end lost 4 bases, the J end lost 4 bases, and 16 bases lay between the germline ends. Germline CDR1 is LNHDA and CDR2 is SQIVND (reference sequence). The length of the CDR3 is 15 residues. The CDR3, as DNA: TGTGCCAGTAGTAACCCCAGGTCATTAGTCACTGAAGCTTTCTTT. Translation: CASSNPRSLVTEAFF.